This T cell receptor (beta chain) was sequenced in a study of chemoradiotherapy in HPV16-positive cancers (dated by TCRdb to between 2022 and 2023). At the level of the whole study: Candidate HPV-specific T-cell clones and common TCR motifs were defined through functional T-cell assays on cells from a couple of HPV16-positive patients. The candidate HPV-specific TCRs and motifs were subsequently tracked in TCR repertoires obtained from roughly 90 patients with HPV-related cancers. Whether T-cell immunity against the HPV oncoproteins E6 and E7 changes during chemoradiotherapy and whether survival is affected by this immunity were examined in the study.

Counted from cysteine to phenylalanine, this CDR3 has 12 amino acids. Just CDR3 DNA is preserved here, 36 bases in frame from base 1. The trim is 5 bases for V and 2 bases for J, with a gap of 9 bases between the germline ends. As encoded in the germline V gene (reference sequence), CDR1 is GTSNPN while CDR2 is SVGIG. Regarding this clone: Its antigen is still unknown. Base qualities are not recorded, but no much larger clone differs from it by a single base.

Overall results and qualifications from the work: Improved recurrence-free survival in HPV16-positive patients was associated with expansion of HPV-responsive T cells during chemoradiotherapy. The survival association was reported for HPV16-positive patients, and the functional definition of HPV-specific T cells was derived from only two HPV16-positive patients. Expansion of candidate HPV-specific clones and E7-related TCR motifs was observed in the tumor microenvironment during treatment, whereas no such expansion was observed for non-HPV-specific T cells.

Because repertoires were sampled repeatedly during chemoradiotherapy, clonal expansion in the tumor microenvironment could be followed. Library method: the immunoSEQ multiplex PCR assay. Held by TCRdb, this immuneACCESS table contains in-frame sequences only and omits some clones. Under half of the omission traces to an unresolved V gene where checked; the cause of the rest is unknown. The sample table records approximately 10,000 clones; roughly 78% of these occur just once. The top ten hold 2% to 2.5% of the sample. The TCR comes from a human donor with HPV-associated anogenital cancer. The sample here was taken from a patient who underwent chemoradiotherapy. The rearrangement joined TRBV30 to TRBJ1-2, with TRBD1 tentatively as D gene (6 bases match). The CDR3 region reads CAWDRRNYGYTF. Here is the DNA: TGTGCCTGGGACAGGAGAAACTATGGCTACACCTTC.